This TCR beta chain was recovered during a study of blood T cell repertoires in COVID-19. Study information: The study drew acute and convalescent COVID-19 samples from the United States, Italy and Spain. The cDNA or gDNA used as material had been derived from T cells, B-cell-depleted T cells, or PBMCs.

CDR1 MNHNY and CDR2 SVGAGI come from the germline V gene (reference sequence). This CDR3 is 13 amino acids long. V lost 10 bases and J lost 4; bases outside the gene matches: 9. Repertoires were generated with immunoSEQ multiplex PCR, while TCRdb's copy carries only in-frame clones and drops some. The sample carries hundreds of thousands of clones, more than 70% recorded once. Sequenced material: peripheral blood. V gene TRBV6-6 combines with J gene TRBJ1-2; TRBD1 agrees at 7 bases. This receptor was taken from a man older than 75 with acute or convalescent COVID-19. CDR3 coding DNA: TGTGCCACCCCTAGGACAGGAATCTATGGCTACACCTTC. Translating gives CATPRTGIYGYTF.